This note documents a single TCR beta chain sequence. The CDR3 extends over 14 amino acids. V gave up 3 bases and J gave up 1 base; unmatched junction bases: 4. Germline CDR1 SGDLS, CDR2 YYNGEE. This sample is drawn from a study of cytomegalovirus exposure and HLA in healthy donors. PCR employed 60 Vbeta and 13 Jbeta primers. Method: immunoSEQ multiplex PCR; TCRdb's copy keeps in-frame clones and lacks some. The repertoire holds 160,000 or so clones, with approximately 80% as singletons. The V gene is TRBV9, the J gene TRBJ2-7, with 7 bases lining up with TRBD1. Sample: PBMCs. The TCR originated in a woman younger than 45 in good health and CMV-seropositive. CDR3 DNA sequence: TGTGCCAGCAGCGGTGGGGACAGTTCCTACGAGCAGTACTTC. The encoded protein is CASSGGDSSYEQYF. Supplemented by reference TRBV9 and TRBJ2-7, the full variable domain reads DSGVTQTPKHLITATGQRVTLRCSPRSGDLSVYWYQQSLDQGLQFLIQYYNGEERAKGNILERFSAQQFPDLHSELNLSSLELGDSALYFCASSGGDSSYEQYFGPGTRLTVT.